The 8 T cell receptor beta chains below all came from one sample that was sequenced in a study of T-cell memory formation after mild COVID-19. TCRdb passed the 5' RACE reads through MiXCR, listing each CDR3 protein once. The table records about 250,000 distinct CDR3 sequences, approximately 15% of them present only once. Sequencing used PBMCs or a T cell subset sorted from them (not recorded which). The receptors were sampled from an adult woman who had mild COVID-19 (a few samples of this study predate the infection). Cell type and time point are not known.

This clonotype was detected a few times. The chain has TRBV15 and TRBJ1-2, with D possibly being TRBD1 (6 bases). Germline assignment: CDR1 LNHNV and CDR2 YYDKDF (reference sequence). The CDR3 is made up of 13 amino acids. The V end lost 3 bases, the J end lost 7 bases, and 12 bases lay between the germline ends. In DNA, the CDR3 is TGTGCCACCAGCAGTCGGGGGCGGGGTGGCTACACCTTC. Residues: CATSSRGRGGYTF. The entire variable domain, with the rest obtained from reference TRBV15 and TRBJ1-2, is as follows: DAMVIQNPRYQVTQFGKPVTLSCSQTLNHNVMYWYQQKSSQAPKLLFHYYDKDFNNEADTPDNFQSRRPNTSFCFLDIRSPGLGDTAMYLCATSSRGRGGYTFGSGTRLTVV.

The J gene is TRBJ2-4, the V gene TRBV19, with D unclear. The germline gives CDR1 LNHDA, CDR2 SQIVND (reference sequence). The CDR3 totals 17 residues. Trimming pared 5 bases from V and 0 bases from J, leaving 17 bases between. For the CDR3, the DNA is TGTGCCAGTAGTGCTGGTTGGGCAGATCTAGCCAAAAACATTCAGTACTTC. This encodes CASSAGWADLAKNIQYF.

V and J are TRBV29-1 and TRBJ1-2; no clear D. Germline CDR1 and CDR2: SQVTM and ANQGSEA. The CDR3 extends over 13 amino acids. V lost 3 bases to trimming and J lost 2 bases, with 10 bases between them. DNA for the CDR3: TGCAGCGTTGAGTGGCAGCAAAACTATGGCTACACCTTC. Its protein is CSVEWQQNYGYTF.

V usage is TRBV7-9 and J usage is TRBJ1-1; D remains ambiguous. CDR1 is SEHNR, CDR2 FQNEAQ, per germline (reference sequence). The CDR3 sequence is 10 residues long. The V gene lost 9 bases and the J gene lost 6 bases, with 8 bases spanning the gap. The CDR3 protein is CASSVAEAFF. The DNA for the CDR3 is TGTGCCAGTTCCGTCGCTGAAGCTTTCTTT.

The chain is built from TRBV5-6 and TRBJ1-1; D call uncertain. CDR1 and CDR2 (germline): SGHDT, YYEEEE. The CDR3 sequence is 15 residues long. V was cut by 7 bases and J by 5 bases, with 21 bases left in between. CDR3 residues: CASDSLGWTGTEAFF. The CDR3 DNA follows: TGTGCCAGCGATTCGTTAGGGTGGACGGGAACTGAAGCTTTCTTT.

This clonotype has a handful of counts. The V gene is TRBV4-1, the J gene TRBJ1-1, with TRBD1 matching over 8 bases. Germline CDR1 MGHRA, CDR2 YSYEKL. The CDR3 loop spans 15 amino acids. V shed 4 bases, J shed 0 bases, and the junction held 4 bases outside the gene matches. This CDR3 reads CASSLLTGVNTEAFF. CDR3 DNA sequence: TGCGCCAGCAGCCTACTGACAGGGGTGAACACTGAAGCTTTCTTT.

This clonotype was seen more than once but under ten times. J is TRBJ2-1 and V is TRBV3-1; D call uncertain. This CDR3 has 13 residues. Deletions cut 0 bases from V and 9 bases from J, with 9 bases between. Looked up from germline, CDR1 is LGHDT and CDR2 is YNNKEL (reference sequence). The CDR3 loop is CASSQDTVGEQFF. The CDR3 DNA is TGTGCCAGCAGCCAAGATACTGTGGGTGAGCAGTTCTTC.

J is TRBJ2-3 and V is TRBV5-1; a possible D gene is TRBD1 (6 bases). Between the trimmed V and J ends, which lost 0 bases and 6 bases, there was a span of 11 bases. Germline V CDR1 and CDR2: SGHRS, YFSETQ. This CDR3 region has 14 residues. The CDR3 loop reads CASSLDRARDTQYF. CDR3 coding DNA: TGCGCCAGCAGCTTGGACAGGGCACGGGATACGCAGTATTTT.